This T cell receptor beta chain was profiled in a study of CD8+CD57+ T cells in acquired aplastic anemia (dated by TCRdb to 2016 to 2018). For the wider study: Extracted DNA from sorted CD4+ and CD8+ cells averaged about 3 ug, ranging from roughly 0.19 to 27.4 ug. CD8+CD57+ expansion was defined as frequency above the mean frequency observed in healthy subjects. Findings and caveats that apply to the study as a whole: Approximately 27 CD8+ CDR3 sequences were found in both patients and controls but appeared to be highly expressed in patients and within the immunodominant clones of the patients. No significant difference in CD8+ Simpson's diversity was found between patients and healthy controls (P=0.060).

V is pruned by 4 bases and J by 3 bases, leaving 9 bases of the junction without a gene match. From a lookup of the germline V gene, CDR1 and CDR2 are SNHLY and FYNNEI. The CDR3, cysteine through phenylalanine, is 16 amino acids long. Only CDR3 DNA remains: 48 bases, in frame from the first base. Expansion of CD8+CD57+ cells had been shown by flow cytometry in the patients chosen for sequencing. All patients had severe acquired aplastic anemia diagnosed by International Study of Aplastic Anemia and Agranulocytosis and Camitta criteria. At the time blood was sampled, none of the patients had received any therapy. In the study, sorted CD4+ and CD8+ blood T cells from patients with severe aplastic anemia and from healthy subjects underwent deep sequencing of TCR repertoires. Patients were enrolled under clinicaltrials.gov protocols 00001620, 01623167, 00001397, 00071045, 00081523 and 00961064 in the USA. Ficoll-Paque density gradient centrifugation was used to isolate peripheral blood mononuclear cells. Before DNA extraction, CD4+ and CD8+ T cells were sorted with FACS or magnetic beads.

Profiling of TCR beta VDJ combinations and CDR3 sequences used genomic DNA as the template. An Illumina HiSeq 2000 was the platform used for TCR repertoire sequencing. Processing in the source paper ran as follows. TRBV/TRBJ rearrangement plots, CDR3 size and DJ length profiles, and Simpson's diversity index were used to evaluate the repertoires. The immunodominant clone was defined as the most abundant DNA sequence in deep sequencing data. CDR3 amino acid sequences were screened for sharing across subjects and compared with published repertoires and the VDJdb database. In TCRdb, the public reads were trimmed at Q25 with fastp and aligned with MiXCR, with productive beta chains retained. Rows with a matching CDR3 protein are joined into one entry that keeps the most common DNA and genes. These V and J calls rely on TCRdb rather than the paper's analysis. The sample table holds about 190,000 distinct CDR3 sequences, of which less than 60% were seen once. The top ten clonotypes cover about 8.8% of the sample.

On this clonotype itself: Its antigen remains unidentified. No much larger clone is present one base from it, and per-base qualities are unavailable.

The clonotype comes from a human donor with aplastic anemia. The sample was sorted CD4+, CD8+, or CD8+CD57+ T cells (not recorded which) from PBMCs. Recombination linked TRBV2 to TRBJ1-2; TRBD1 aligns with 9 central bases. DNA sequence: TGTGCCAGCAGTGCCCCAACAGGGGGCGTCGACTATGGCTACACCTTC. Its amino acids are CASSAPTGGVDYGYTF. Joined to the reference TRBV2 and TRBJ1-2 proteins, this CDR3 gives the full variable domain: EPEVTQTPSHQVTQMGQEVILRCVPISNHLYFYWYRQILGQKVEFLVSFYNNEISEKSEIFDDQFSVERPDGSNFTLKIRSTKLEDSAMYFCASSAPTGGVDYGYTFGSGTRLTVV.